This T cell receptor beta chain was recorded in a study of blood T cell repertoires in COVID-19. Study at large: Whether acute or convalescent, the COVID-19 samples came from the United States, Italy and Spain. Sources were T cells, B-cell-depleted T cells, or PBMCs; the material itself was cDNA or gDNA.

Looked up from germline, CDR1 is MNHEY and CDR2 is SMNVEV (reference sequence). This CDR3 is built from 14 residues. The V and J ends lost 6 bases and 1 base respectively, with 11 bases between them. The authors' processing: Counts of nucleated cells, estimated from reference gene primer amplification, were obtained. Data came from immunoSEQ multiplex PCR; TCRdb stores just in-frame clones and leaves some out. V and J calls and clone size follow that table, whereas D and trimming were derived from the DNA. The table has 52,000 or so clones, approximately 90% seen once. The sample comprised peripheral blood. This sequence originates from a human donor in a cohort sampled during active COVID-19. This sequence joins TRBV27 and TRBJ2-3; maybe TRBD2 (6 bases). DNA of the CDR3: TGTGCCAGCAGGGACTACTTTCGCACAGATACGCAGTATTTT. Its translation: CASRDYFRTDTQYF.